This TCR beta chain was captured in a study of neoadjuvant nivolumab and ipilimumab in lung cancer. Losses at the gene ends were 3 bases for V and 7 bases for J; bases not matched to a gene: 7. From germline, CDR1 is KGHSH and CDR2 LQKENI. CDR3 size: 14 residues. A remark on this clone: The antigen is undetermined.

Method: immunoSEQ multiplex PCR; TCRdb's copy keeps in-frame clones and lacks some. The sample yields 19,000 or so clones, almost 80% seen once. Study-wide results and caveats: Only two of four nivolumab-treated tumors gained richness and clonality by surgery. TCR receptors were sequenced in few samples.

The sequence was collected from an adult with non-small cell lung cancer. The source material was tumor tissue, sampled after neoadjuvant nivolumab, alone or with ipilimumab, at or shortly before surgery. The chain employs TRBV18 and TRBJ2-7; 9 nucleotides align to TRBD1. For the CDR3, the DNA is TGTGCCAGCTCACCTGGGACAGGGCTAGTTGAGCAGTACTTC. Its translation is CASSPGTGLVEQYF.